Presented here are 17 T cell receptor beta chains from one specimen sequenced in a study of OX40 agonist ivuxolimab in advanced cancers. Sequencing was performed with immunoSEQ multiplex PCR; in TCRdb, only in-frame clones are kept and a portion is missing. The repertoire holds around 60,000 clones, roughly nine tenths seen once, with roughly 17% in the top ten. This specimen was CD4+ or CD8+ T cells sorted from blood, taken in a trial of the OX40 agonist ivuxolimab. The receptor source for this set is an adult with an advanced solid tumor such as melanoma, head and neck, liver or kidney cancer.

V and J are TRBV5-6 and TRBJ2-7; D may match TRBD1 or TRBD2 (5 bases each). This CDR3 has 14 residues. Per germline, CDR1 SGHDT and CDR2 YYEEEE. V was cut by 1 base and J by 7 bases, with 15 bases left in between. CDR3: CASSLKGPSGEQYF. In DNA form, the CDR3 reads TGTGCCAGCAGCTTGAAGGGACCTTCCGGGGAGCAGTACTTC. The variable domain in full, completed from reference TRBV5-6 and TRBJ2-7, reads DAGVTQSPTHLIKTRGQQVTLRCSPKSGHDTVSWYQQALGQGPQFIFQYYEEEERQRGNFPDRFSGHQFPNYSSELNVNALLLGDSALYLCASSLKGPSGEQYFGPGTRLTVT.

This clone appeared a few times. V usage is TRBV19 and J usage is TRBJ1-5; unclear D gene. Between the trimmed V and J ends, which lost 4 bases and 8 bases, there was a span of 12 bases. The germline V gene has CDR1 LNHDA and CDR2 SQIVND (reference sequence). There are 13 residues in the CDR3. This CDR3 reads CASSTFEREPQHF. The CDR3 DNA reads TGTGCCAGTAGTACCTTCGAACGGGAGCCCCAGCATTTT.

V is TRBV5-1 and J is TRBJ2-7, with D perhaps being TRBD1 or TRBD2 (5 bases each). The CDR3 is 13 amino acids. Germline V lookup: CDR1 SGHRS, CDR2 YFSETQ. V was trimmed by 4 bases and J by 6 bases, leaving 14 bases between them. CDR3 region: CASSARDLSEQYF. In DNA, the CDR3 is TGCGCCAGCAGCGCCCGGGACCTCAGCGAGCAGTACTTC.

The chain couples TRBV30 to TRBJ2-5, with D hard to call. Trimming stripped 3 bases from V and 5 bases from J, with 19 bases between. The CDR3 is 15 residues long. Germline V lookup: CDR1 GTSNPN, CDR2 SVGIG (reference sequence). CDR3 sequence reads: CAWRLMDGSGETQYF. Written as DNA, the CDR3 is TGTGCCTGGAGGCTCATGGACGGGTCCGGGGAGACCCAGTACTTC.

The chain couples TRBV5-1 to TRBJ2-1, with 7 bases matching TRBD1. This CDR3 comprises 15 residues. From germline, CDR1 is SGHRS and CDR2 YFSETQ. Trimming removed 3 bases from V and 4 bases from J; junction bases left unmatched: 7. CDR3 amino acids: CASSSASGGYNEQFF. Here the CDR3 DNA reads TGCGCCAGCAGCTCCGCCTCAGGGGGATACAATGAGCAGTTCTTC.

The V and J genes are TRBV14 and TRBJ2-1; tentatively, D is TRBD1 or TRBD2 (7 bases each). Trimming pared 3 bases from V and 9 bases from J, leaving 18 bases between. The CDR3 is 15 amino acids. Germline V gene lookup returns CDR1 SGHDN and CDR2 FVKESK. In nucleotides, the CDR3 is TGTGCCAGCAGCCAGTCCCAGGGGGGGAAAATTGAGCAGTTCTTC. Amino acids: CASSQSQGGKIEQFF.

The chain couples TRBV28 to TRBJ2-4; weak D call: TRBD2 (6 bases). The CDR3 covers 14 residues. V shed 10 bases and J shed 10 bases, with 23 bases lying between them. CDR1 is MDHEN, CDR2 SYDVKM, per germline. DNA for the CDR3: TGTGCCACCGCGCGTGGCGGGGTCCCAGGGATTCAGTACTTC. It specifies CATARGGVPGIQYF. Full variable domain (remainder filled in from reference TRBV28 and TRBJ2-4): DVKVTQSSRYLVKRTGEKVFLECVQDMDHENMFWYRQDPGLGLRLIYFSYDVKMKEKGDIPEGYSVSREKKERFSLILESASTNQTSMYLCATARGGVPGIQYFGAGTRLSVL.

The chain uses TRBV18 and TRBJ2-7; 13 bases line up with TRBD2. Losses at the gene ends were 1 base for V and 6 bases for J; bases not matched to a gene: 12. The CDR3 has 18 amino acids. In germline, CDR1 is KGHSH, CDR2 LQKENI. The CDR3: CASSPRTLAGGPGSEQYF. The CDR3 nucleotides are TGTGCCAGCTCACCACGTACACTAGCGGGAGGGCCTGGGTCCGAGCAGTACTTC. Using reference TRBV18 and TRBJ2-7 for the parts outside the CDR3, the full variable domain is NAGVMQNPRHLVRRRGQEARLRCSPMKGHSHVYWYRQLPEEGLKFMVYLQKENIIDESGMPKERFSAEFPKEGPSILRIQQVVRGDSAAYFCASSPRTLAGGPGSEQYFGPGTRLTVT.

The chain carries TRBV19 and TRBJ2-1; D is uncertain. V lost 1 base, J lost 7 bases, and 11 bases lay in between. CDR1 and CDR2 from the germline V gene are LNHDA and SQIVND (reference sequence). This CDR3 spans 14 amino acids. The chain's CDR3 is CASSIVQMRNEQFF. The CDR3 DNA reads as TGTGCCAGTAGTATAGTCCAGATGCGGAATGAGCAGTTCTTC.

This clone turned up a few times. This chain links TRBV19 with TRBJ2-3, with 8 bases aligning to TRBD1. Per the germline V gene, CDR1 is LNHDA and CDR2 is SQIVND (reference sequence). The ends lost 3 bases at V and 2 bases at J; junction bases unmatched: 7. There are 16 residues in the CDR3. The chain's CDR3 is CASSISQGANTDTQYF. The CDR3 nucleotides read TGTGCCAGTAGTATTAGTCAGGGGGCTAACACAGATACGCAGTATTTT.

The chain recombines TRBV2 with TRBJ2-7; D is possibly TRBD2 (5 bases). The CDR3 sequence is 15 residues long. The germline CDR1 and CDR2 sequences are SNHLY and FYNNEI. Deletions cut 1 base from V and 4 bases from J, with 14 bases between. CDR3 region: CASSEVSGVKYEQYF. CDR3 coding DNA: TGTGCCAGCAGTGAAGTTTCCGGGGTCAAATACGAGCAGTACTTC.

This clone has only one observation. The J gene is TRBJ1-4, the V gene TRBV6-6; D is ambiguous. The germline gives CDR1 MNHNY, CDR2 SVGAGI (reference sequence). The CDR3 consists of 12 residues. V was pared by 5 bases and J by 4 bases, with 5 bases between. CDR3 bases: TGTGCCAGCAGTACCGATAATGAAAAACTGTTTTTT. It encodes CASSTDNEKLFF.

This clone was counted once. The V call is TRBV19, the J call TRBJ2-7; possibly TRBD1 or TRBD2 for D (5 bases each). Germline V gene lookup returns CDR1 LNHDA and CDR2 SQIVND (reference sequence). This CDR3 contains 14 residues. Trimming cost V 6 bases and J 3 bases, with 15 bases left between them. The CDR3 nucleotides read TGTGCCAGTAGCAGACAATCGGGGCTCTACGAGCAGTACTTC. The encoded protein is CASSRQSGLYEQYF.

J is TRBJ2-2 and V is TRBV7-8; possibly TRBD2 for D (6 bases). Trimming cost V 11 bases and J 2 bases, with 15 bases left between them. The germline gives CDR1 SGHVS, CDR2 FQNEAQ. The CDR3 is made up of 14 amino acids. The CDR3 loop is CACTLAFNTGELFF. The CDR3 coding sequence is TGTGCCTGCACCCTAGCGTTCAACACCGGGGAGCTGTTTTTT.

This clone appeared once. The chain is built from TRBV18 and TRBJ2-5; D unclear. V was cut by 3 bases and J by 5 bases, with 10 bases left in between. This CDR3 spans 13 amino acids. Germline CDR1 is KGHSH and CDR2 is LQKENI. Here the CDR3 reads CASSPRPGETQYF. CDR3 in DNA: TGTGCCAGCTCACCCCGGCCCGGGGAGACCCAGTACTTC.

The chain joins TRBV6-4 to TRBJ2-6; D is ambiguous. CDR3 length equals 14 residues. Per the germline V gene, CDR1 is MRHNA and CDR2 is SNTAGT. V was cut by 3 bases and J by 0 bases, with 3 bases left in between. The CDR3 loop reads CASSEVSGANVLTF. CDR3 bases: TGTGCCAGCAGTGAGGTCTCTGGGGCCAACGTCCTGACTTTC.

The CDR3 loop reads CASSDEGLDPSTQYF. CDR3 DNA sequence: TGTGCCAGCAGTGACGAGGGACTAGACCCTAGTACGCAGTATTTT. J is TRBJ2-3 and V is TRBV6-4; 8 positions match TRBD2. CDR3 length: 15 amino acids. Germline-derived CDR1 and CDR2 are MRHNA and SNTAGT. J gave up 8 bases and V 2 bases, and 9 bases lay outside the gene matches.